The clone carrying this TCR beta chain was counted at least ten times. Germline trimming cut 2 bases from V and 1 base from J; bases unmatched to any gene: 10. Germline CDR1 is MNHEY and CDR2 is SMNVEV (reference sequence). The CDR3 has 18 residues. The data stem from a study of regulatory T cells in long-lasting Graves disease. Time point specified: persistent/refractory GD, antithyroid drugs over 5 years with positive TRAb. RNA from PBMCs was the source of the TCR library. The TCR beta library used iRepertoire HTBI primers with Arm-PCR amplification of CDR3. TCRdb used MiXCR to reprocess the multiplex PCR reads, holding one entry per CDR3 protein. The table lists roughly 300,000 distinct CDR3 sequences, roughly a fifth of them singletons, with less than 30% in the top ten.

The source material was peripheral blood mononuclear cells (PBMCs), sampled when the disease was refractory, from a patient treated with antithyroid drugs. The chain employs TRBV27 and TRBJ2-7; TRBD1 matches at 11 bases. The clonotype was recovered from a female donor with Graves disease. The CDR3 DNA sequence: TGTGCCAGCAGTTTAAAGGGAGCTGGGACAGGGGGGTCCTACGAGCAGTACTTC. Its translation is CASSLKGAGTGGSYEQYF.